This entry is about one TCR beta chain. The specificity of this receptor is unknown. The record has no base qualities; no much larger clone is one base away. Donors were healthy HIV-negative adults with no recently reported acute infections or vaccinations. Only Caucasian adults living in Nashville, Tennessee, USA were represented among the donors. CD4+ T cells were enriched by magnetic negative selection, after which naive cells were positively selected on CD45RA and the negative fraction was taken as the memory subset. Blood was collected by leukapheresis, and PBMCs were isolated by Ficoll-Histopaque density gradient centrifugation and then cryopreserved in liquid nitrogen vapor phase. Purity and quantity of every magnetically sorted T cell population were checked by analytical flow cytometry. Genomic DNA was isolated from each sorted fraction and quantified by UV absorbance on a Nanodrop 2000c.

Using the deep immunoSEQ assay, TCR CDR3 regions were amplified from genomic DNA by multiplex PCR. For each cell subset, the extracted genomic DNA was distributed evenly across all wells of several immunoSEQ 96-well plates, and each plate served as one replicate. For sorted subsets, approximately 0.2 ug of genomic DNA, equivalent to around 29,000 T cell genomes, went into each replicate PCR. The purified libraries were quantified using a Qubit 3.0 fluorometer, sized with a Bioanalyzer 2100, and then quantified again using the KAPA Library Quantification kit. Every immunoSEQ 96-well plate was sequenced on a dedicated single-read 150-cycle Illumina NextSeq 550 flow cell. On the study's bioinformatics: The immunoSEQ output contained only junctional sequences without quality scores, so filtering could not match that applied to full-length reads. Sequences were annotated with PyIR, a Python wrapper for IgBLAST v1.9, and V/J genes and CDR3 were assigned using IMGT germline references. Reads with weak V/J assignments (E-value above 1e-6), missing CDR3, stop codons, out-of-frame junctions, or ambiguous translated residues were removed. V3J clonotypes were defined as sequences sharing an identical inferred V gene, J gene, and CDR3 amino acid sequence. To compute the percentage overlap between repertoires, the number of shared unique clonotypes was divided by the size of the smaller repertoire. RTK rarefaction, the Chao1 estimator, and Recon v2.1 estimates of unobserved clonotypes were used to assess repertoire richness. OLGA was used to compute generation probabilities for all TCRbeta clonotypes that the gDNA method yielded from a handful of donors. Not all clones reach the TCRdb copy of this immuneACCESS table, which keeps in-frame sequences only. Checked studies attribute under half of the gap to unresolved V genes and leave the rest unexplained. That table is the source of V, J and clone size, and D and trimming were worked out from the DNA. This sample holds 950,000 to 1,200,000 clones; roughly 77% were observed only once. Together, the top ten hold 0.89% of the sample.

The sample belongs to a study of shared clonotypes between healthy human individuals (dated by TCRdb to the early 2020s). Concerning the study at large: The cohort comprised a couple of women and three men aged 18 to 49 years. Per donor, leukapheresis produced somewhere between about 0.9 and 9 billion PBMCs. Blood TCR repertoires of roughly five healthy adults were deeply sequenced to estimate repertoire size and the extent of clonotype sharing between individuals. Different laboratories and diverse techniques were used to prepare libraries and sequence TCR repertoires, to increase sequencing depth and limit assay-specific biases. Per donor, three plates each were used for CD4 naive and CD4 memory, two for CD8 naive, and one for CD8 memory.

Broad study findings and their caveats: Because the study included only a small number of donors, the genetic and exposure-history diversity represented was limited. Naive subsets generally had larger estimated clonotype richness than memory subsets. Rarefaction of sorted-subset datasets indicated incomplete sequencing despite the large sequencing depth. Higher generation probabilities were observed for clonotypes shared by all four sorted-subset donors than for non-shared clonotypes. Only blood was sampled, and tissue TCR repertoires likely differ from those in blood. Pairwise subsampling led to the expectation that sequencing depth would affect the degree of clonotype sharing among donors. Across a few donors, approximately 4.9% of naive CD4, approximately 4% of naive CD8, about 2% of memory CD4, and under 0.45% of memory CD8 clonotypes were shared.

Sequencing was carried out using memory CD4+ T cells from PBMCs. The cell subset or site label, as the study defines it: CD45RA-negative fraction. The receptor was derived from a man aged 18 to 35 in good health. Some clones in this sample may be carry-over from other donors' samples.

The DNA sequence follows: TGTGCCAGCAGCTTGGCGGGCACAGGGGGCTCTGGAAACACCATATATTTT. The translation is CASSLAGTGGSGNTIYF. The rearrangement joined TRBV5-4 to TRBJ1-3, with TRBD1 identical over 8 junction bases. The CDR3, cysteine through phenylalanine, is 17 amino acids long. Only the CDR3 DNA stays, 51 bases, in frame from base 1. CDR1 and CDR2, per the germline V gene (reference sequence), are SGHNT and YYREEE. Ends trimmed: V by 0 bases, J by 0 bases; bases unmatched to a gene: 5.